These 15 T cell receptor beta chains came from one sample sequenced in a study of cytomegalovirus exposure and HLA in healthy donors. The primer mix had 60 Vbeta and 13 Jbeta primers. Profiling relied on immunoSEQ multiplex PCR, and the TCRdb table lists in-frame clones only, not all of them. Among fewer than 250,000 clones, approximately 79% were seen once, and the ten largest hold approximately 0.22%. Sample: PBMCs. These TCRs come from a girl aged 2-10 years in good health and CMV-seronegative.

CDR3 in amino acids: CAWSVQANYGYTF. As DNA, the CDR3 is TGTGCCTGGAGTGTACAGGCAAACTATGGCTACACCTTC. The V gene is TRBV30, the J gene TRBJ1-2, with D maybe TRBD1 (5 bases). Germline-derived CDR1 and CDR2 are GTSNPN and SVGIG (reference sequence). The CDR3 contains 13 residues. Trimming stripped 0 bases from V and 2 bases from J, with 7 bases between.

The chain is built from TRBV7-9 and TRBJ1-3, with 10 bases identical to TRBD1. This CDR3 has 15 amino acids. Germline V gene lookup returns CDR1 SEHNR and CDR2 FQNEAQ (reference sequence). Trimming cost V 6 bases and J 4 bases; bases outside gene matches: 6. CDR3 DNA: TGTGCCAGCAGTCCCGGGACAGGGGCCGGAAACACCATATATTTT. It specifies CASSPGTGAGNTIYF. The variable domain in full, completed from reference TRBV7-9 and TRBJ1-3, reads DTGVSQNPRHKITKRGQNVTFRCDPISEHNRLYWYRQTLGQGPEFLTYFQNEAQLEKSRLLSDRFSAERPKGSFSTLEIQRTEQGDSAMYLCASSPGTGAGNTIYFGEGSWLTVV.

The chain has TRBV5-6 and TRBJ1-1, with a weak D call TRBD1 (5 bases). The V gene lost 4 bases and the J gene lost 1 base, with 11 bases spanning the gap. The CDR3 extends over 14 amino acids. CDR1 and CDR2 from the germline V gene are SGHDT and YYEEEE. CDR3 DNA sequence: TGTGCCAGCAGCCATCAAGACAGGAACACTGAAGCTTTCTTT. Amino acid sequence: CASSHQDRNTEAFF.

The chain employs TRBV6-1 and TRBJ1-1, with a weak D call TRBD1 (6 bases). The CDR3 contains 13 residues. Deletions cut 2 bases from V and 9 bases from J, with 13 bases between. Germline CDR1 MNHNS, CDR2 SASEGT. The CDR3 DNA is TGTGCCAGCAGTGAAAACCTGCAGGGGCAAGCTTTCTTT. Translating gives CASSENLQGQAFF.

This chain uses TRBV28 with TRBJ2-7; 8 nucleotides match TRBD1. CDR1 is MDHEN and CDR2 is SYDVKM in the germline V gene. This CDR3 has 14 amino acids. The junction had 12 bases not matched to a gene; V was cut back by 10 bases and J by 4 bases. The CDR3 DNA sequence: TGTGCCATCACAACCGGGACAGGCGTATACGAGCAGTACTTC. This translates into CAITTGTGVYEQYF.

V is TRBV7-9 and J is TRBJ2-7; D is possibly TRBD1 (6 bases). The CDR3 length is 11 residues. With 6 bases removed from V and 5 bases from J, the gap between germline ends came to 8 bases. The V gene's germline CDR1 is SEHNR and CDR2 FQNEAQ (reference sequence). CDR3 nucleotides: TGTGCCAGCAGTTACAGGGACGAGCAGTACTTC. Encoded protein: CASSYRDEQYF.

The genes are TRBV7-5 and TRBJ2-1; TRBD1 is taken as the D call from the table, unchecked against the DNA. TRBV7-5 is termed a pseudogene. The CDR3 length is 16 residues. The CDR3 DNA sequence: TGTGTCAGAAGCCCCTGGGACAGGGGATACTACAATGAGCAGTTCTTC. Its protein is CVRSPWDRGYYNEQFF.

This clone was observed a few times. V gene TRBV10-2 combines with J gene TRBJ1-1, with D possibly being TRBD1 (6 bases). There are 13 residues in the CDR3. Germline V gene data show CDR1 as WSHSY and CDR2 as SAAADI. Deletions cut 9 bases from V and 4 bases from J, with 15 bases between. CDR3 in amino acids: CASKGQQITEAFF. The CDR3 DNA follows: TGCGCCAGTAAGGGACAACAAATCACTGAAGCTTTCTTT.

The gene calls are TRBV6-5 and TRBJ2-5; 7 nucleotides match TRBD1. Germline-derived CDR1 and CDR2 are MNHEY and SVGAGI. Losses at the gene ends were 8 bases for V and 4 bases for J; bases not matched to a gene: 7. The CDR3 sequence is 13 residues long. The CDR3 DNA sequence: TGTGCCAGCCGGACAGGTAGTTCAGAGACCCAGTACTTC. This sequence encodes CASRTGSSETQYF.

The J gene is TRBJ2-1, the V gene TRBV10-2, with 13 bases matching TRBD2. V lost 11 bases, J lost 0 bases, and 7 bases stayed unmatched. The germline CDR1 and CDR2 sequences are WSHSY and SAAADI. The CDR3 spans 16 residues. The CDR3 here is CALGLAGSYSYNEQFF. CDR3 DNA sequence: TGCGCCCTGGGACTAGCGGGATCTTACTCCTACAATGAGCAGTTCTTC.

J is TRBJ2-1 and V is TRBV2, with unresolved D. V was shortened by 5 bases and J by 9 bases, with 14 bases between the two germline ends. Germline V gene sequence: CDR1 SNHLY, CDR2 FYNNEI. The length of the CDR3 is 13 residues. This CDR3 is CASSPTSAGEQFF. The CDR3 DNA reads TGTGCCAGCAGTCCGACCAGCGCTGGTGAGCAGTTCTTC. Full variable domain (rest looked up from reference TRBV2 and TRBJ2-1): EPEVTQTPSHQVTQMGQEVILRCVPISNHLYFYWYRQILGQKVEFLVSFYNNEISEKSEIFDDQFSVERPDGSNFTLKIRSTKLEDSAMYFCASSPTSAGEQFFGPGTRLTVL.

This clone came up a few times. Here the CDR3 DNA reads TGTGCCTGGAGTCACTTGGGAGGGCCGGGAGATACGCAGTATTTT. The encoded protein is CAWSHLGGPGDTQYF. J is TRBJ2-3 and V is TRBV30, with 7 bases that match TRBD2. The junction had 10 bases not matched to a gene; V was cut back by 2 bases and J by 5 bases. Germline V gene data show CDR1 as GTSNPN and CDR2 as SVGIG (reference sequence). The CDR3 loop spans 15 amino acids.

This rearrangement joins TRBV9 to TRBJ2-1; 10 bases agree with TRBD2. Germline-derived CDR1 and CDR2 are SGDLS and YYNGEE. Trimming removed 4 bases from V and 8 bases from J; junction bases left unmatched: 9. The CDR3 spans 15 residues. Here the CDR3 DNA reads TGTGCCAGCAGCTTCAAACCCGGGACTAGCGATGAGCAGTTCTTC. Translated, it gives CASSFKPGTSDEQFF.

The chain uses TRBV5-1 and TRBJ2-3; tentatively, D is TRBD1 (5 bases). Deletions cut 4 bases from V and 7 bases from J, with 13 bases between. The CDR3 totals 13 residues. In germline, CDR1 is SGHRS, CDR2 YFSETQ. CDR3 in amino acids: CASSPDRDYTQYF. As DNA, the CDR3 is TGCGCCAGCAGCCCAGACAGAGACTATACGCAGTATTTT.

This sequence joins TRBV6-5 and TRBJ2-7, with D perhaps matching TRBD2 (6 bases). This CDR3 comprises 14 residues. CDR1 is MNHEY and CDR2 is SVGAGI in the germline V gene. V shed 5 bases and J shed 3 bases, with 14 bases lying between them. Written as DNA, the CDR3 is TGTGCCAGCAGTCCCCCCGGACTAAGCTACGAGCAGTACTTC. Translation gives CASSPPGLSYEQYF.